Sequencing of this T cell receptor beta chain was carried out in a study of T-cell memory formation after mild COVID-19. This clonotype was counted a few times. Its antigen is as yet unknown. Germline V gives CDR1 SGHRS, CDR2 YFSETQ. This CDR3 is 15 amino acids long. V lost 4 bases, J lost 8 bases, and 6 bases stayed unmatched. Whole-study results and caveats: Pre-infection memory showed some responding clones, and this suggested that cross-reactive memory joined. Among CD4+ contracting clones, most were CM and EM, and CD8+ ones EMRA. Clonal second-wave expansions that peaked on day 37 had unconfirmed SARS-CoV-2 specificity.

TCRdb processed the 5' RACE reads anew with MiXCR; each CDR3 protein has one entry. The sample consists of fewer than 600,000 distinct CDR3 sequences, about 20% of them appearing once. This chain uses TRBV5-1 with TRBJ2-1; 13 nucleotides align to TRBD2. The specimen was PBMCs or a T cell subset sorted from them (not recorded which). This clonotype was obtained from an adult woman who had mild COVID-19 (a few samples of this study predate the infection). Cell type and time point are not known. CDR3 nucleotides: TGCGCCAGCAGCCTGACTAGCGGGGGGCTTCATGAGCAGTTCTTC. Its protein is CASSLTSGGLHEQFF.